These 9 T cell receptor beta chains originate from one sample sequenced in a study of identical twins. TCRdb fed the 5' RACE reads into MiXCR, producing one record per CDR3 protein. The sample lists roughly 1,500,000 distinct CDR3 sequences, about 32% occurring once. Source material: cord blood. The receptors come from a newborn girl in good health.

J is TRBJ1-6 and V is TRBV25-1; the match to TRBD1 covers 8 bases. The CDR3 has 15 residues. Unmatched junction bases numbered 5, after V lost 3 bases and J lost 7 bases. Germline V CDR1 and CDR2: MGHDK, SYGVNS. CDR3 residues: CASSDAGGRNSPLHF. The DNA for the CDR3 is TGTGCCAGCAGTGATGCAGGGGGCAGGAATTCACCCCTCCACTTT.

The CDR3 region has the DNA TGTGCCAGCAGCCAAGATTGGGTTAATCAGCCCCAGCATTTT. Amino acid sequence: CASSQDWVNQPQHF. This chain links TRBV3-1 with TRBJ1-5; no reliable D call. This CDR3 spans 14 amino acids. The V end was cut by 0 bases, the J end by 4 bases, with 7 bases between. Germline V CDR1 and CDR2: LGHDT, YNNKEL (reference sequence).

The CDR3 bases are TGTGCCAGCAGCTTAGGAGGGTTGTCGGGGAGAGAGACCCAGTACTTC. This encodes CASSLGGLSGRETQYF. The chain joins TRBV7-2 to TRBJ2-5, with D perhaps matching TRBD2 (5 bases). V shed 1 base and J shed 4 bases, with 16 bases lying between them. CDR3 length equals 16 residues. CDR1 is SGHTA and CDR2 is FQGNSA in the germline V gene.

J is TRBJ2-2 and V is TRBV29-1, with 12 bases that match TRBD2. The CDR3 spans 17 residues. The germline V gene encodes CDR1 SQVTM and CDR2 ANQGSEA. V dropped 1 base and J dropped 3; count of bases not matched to a gene: 6. The CDR3 DNA reads as TGCAGCGTTGAAGGGGGGACTAGCGGGCGATACACCGGGGAGCTGTTTTTT. Translating it yields CSVEGGTSGRYTGELFF.

This clonotype was observed a handful of times. V is TRBV27 and J is TRBJ2-3; 14 bases fit TRBD2. The V segment lost 5 bases and the J segment 5 bases; nucleotides outside the gene matches: 9. This CDR3 is built from 17 residues. Germline V gene data show CDR1 as MNHEY and CDR2 as SMNVEV (reference sequence). The CDR3 region has the DNA TGTGCCAGCAGTGTCCGACTAGCGGGGGGGAAGGTAGATACGCAGTATTTT. Its protein is CASSVRLAGGKVDTQYF.

J is TRBJ2-3 and V is TRBV6-1; 9 bases align to TRBD2. V lost 7 bases and J lost 7; bases outside the gene matches: 6. This CDR3 is built from 13 residues. Germline V gene sequence: CDR1 MNHNS, CDR2 SASEGT. In nucleotides, the CDR3 is TGTGCCAGCACGCGGGGGGGCTGGAATACGCAGTATTTT. Residues: CASTRGGWNTQYF.

The chain links TRBV19 to TRBJ2-7; D is ambiguous. This CDR3 region has 13 residues. V gave up 0 bases and J gave up 7 bases, with 10 bases separating them. Germline V CDR1 and CDR2: LNHDA, SQIVND (reference sequence). This chain's CDR3 is CASSIEFYNEQYF. In DNA, the CDR3 is TGTGCCAGTAGTATAGAATTTTACAATGAGCAGTACTTC.

This clonotype was counted only a few times. A much larger clone sits a single nucleotide away, making a read error possible. The V call is TRBV29-1, the J call TRBJ2-5; 11 bases are shared with TRBD2. The CDR3 sequence is 15 residues long. CDR1 is SQVTM, CDR2 ANQGSEA, per germline. The CDR3 DNA is TGCAGCGTTGATCTTACTAGCGGGAGAGTAGAGACCCGGTACTTC. Translated, it gives CSVDLTSGRVETRYF. Full variable domain (remainder filled in from reference TRBV29-1 and TRBJ2-5): SAVISQKPSRDICQRGTSLTIQCQVDSQVTMMFWYRQQPGQSLTLIATANQGSEATYESGFVIDKFPISRPNLTFSTLTVSNMSPEDSSIYLCSVDLTSGRVETRYFGPGTRLLVL.

This clonotype was detected only a few times. V and J are TRBV7-9 and TRBJ1-2; tentatively, D is TRBD1 (5 bases). The CDR3 has 12 amino acids. CDR1 SEHNR and CDR2 FQNEAQ come from the germline V gene (reference sequence). Trimming took 7 bases from V and 3 from J, leaving 9 bases between them. The CDR3 DNA follows: TGTGCCAGCAAGACGGGGGACTATGGCTACACCTTC. This encodes CASKTGDYGYTF.